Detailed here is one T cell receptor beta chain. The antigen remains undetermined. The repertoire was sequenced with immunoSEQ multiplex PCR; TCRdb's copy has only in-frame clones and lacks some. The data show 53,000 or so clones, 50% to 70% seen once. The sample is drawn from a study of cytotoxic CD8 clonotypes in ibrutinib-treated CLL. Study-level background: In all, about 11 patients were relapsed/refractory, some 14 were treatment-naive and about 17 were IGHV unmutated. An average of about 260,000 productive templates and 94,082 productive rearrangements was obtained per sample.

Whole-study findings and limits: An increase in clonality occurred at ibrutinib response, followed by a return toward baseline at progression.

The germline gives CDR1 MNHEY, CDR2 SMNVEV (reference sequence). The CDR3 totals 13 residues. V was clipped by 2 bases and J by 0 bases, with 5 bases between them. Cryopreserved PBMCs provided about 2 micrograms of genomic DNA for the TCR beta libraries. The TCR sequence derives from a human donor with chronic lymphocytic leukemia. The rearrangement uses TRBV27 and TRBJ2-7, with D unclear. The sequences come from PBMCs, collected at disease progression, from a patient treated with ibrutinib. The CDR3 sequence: CASSLRFSYEQYF. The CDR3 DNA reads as TGTGCCAGCAGTTTAAGATTCTCCTACGAGCAGTACTTC.